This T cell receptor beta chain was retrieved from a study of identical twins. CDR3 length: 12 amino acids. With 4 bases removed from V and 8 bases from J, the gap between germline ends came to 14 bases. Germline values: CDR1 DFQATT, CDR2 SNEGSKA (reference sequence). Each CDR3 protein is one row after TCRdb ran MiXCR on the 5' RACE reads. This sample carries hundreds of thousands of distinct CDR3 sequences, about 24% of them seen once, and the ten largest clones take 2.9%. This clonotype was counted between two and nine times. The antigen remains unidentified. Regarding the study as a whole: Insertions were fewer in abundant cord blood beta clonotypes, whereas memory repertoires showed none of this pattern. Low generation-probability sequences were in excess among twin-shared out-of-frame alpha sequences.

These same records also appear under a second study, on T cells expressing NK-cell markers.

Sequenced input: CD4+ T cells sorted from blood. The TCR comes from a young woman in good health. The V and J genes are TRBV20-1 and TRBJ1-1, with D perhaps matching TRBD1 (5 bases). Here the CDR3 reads CSAIGGTVEAFF. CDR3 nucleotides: TGCAGTGCTATTGGCGGGACGGTCGAAGCTTTCTTT.